The clone carrying this TCR beta chain was counted between two and nine times. These data come from a study of cytomegalovirus exposure and HLA in healthy donors. PCR involved 60 Vbeta and 13 Jbeta primers. Only in-frame clones appear in the TCRdb table, and some are missing; sequencing was by immunoSEQ multiplex PCR. The table has some 90,000 clones, 76% seen once. CDR3 length: 16 amino acids. CDR1 and CDR2 from the germline V gene are LGHNA and YNFKEQ. Deletions cut 0 bases from V and 0 bases from J, with 9 bases between. Sequencing input: PBMCs. The sequence came from a man aged 30 to 39 in good health and CMV-seropositive. V gene TRBV4-2 combines with J gene TRBJ1-5, with no clear D. DNA of the CDR3: TGTGCCAGCAGCCAAGAAACAGCCTATAGCAATCAGCCCCAGCATTTT. Protein product: CASSQETAYSNQPQHF.